This T cell receptor beta chain was recorded in a study of cytomegalovirus exposure and HLA in healthy donors. 13 Jbeta primers and 60 Vbeta primers were used for the PCR. Assay used: immunoSEQ multiplex PCR; TCRdb lists only in-frame clones, some missing. The repertoire has 200,000 to 250,000 clones, over 70% of them found once; the top ten carry around 2.9%. This clonotype originated in a woman aged 55-70 years in good health and CMV-seropositive. Sequencing input: PBMCs.

This CDR3 reads CASSQGLAGGIYNEQFF. Here the CDR3 DNA reads TGCGCCAGCAGCCAAGGACTAGCGGGAGGAATCTACAATGAGCAGTTCTTC. V and J are TRBV5-1 and TRBJ2-1; 14 nucleotides match TRBD2. Losses at the gene ends were 4 bases for V and 3 bases for J; bases not matched to a gene: 6. This CDR3 is 17 amino acids long. The germline CDR1 and CDR2 sequences are SGHRS and YFSETQ.